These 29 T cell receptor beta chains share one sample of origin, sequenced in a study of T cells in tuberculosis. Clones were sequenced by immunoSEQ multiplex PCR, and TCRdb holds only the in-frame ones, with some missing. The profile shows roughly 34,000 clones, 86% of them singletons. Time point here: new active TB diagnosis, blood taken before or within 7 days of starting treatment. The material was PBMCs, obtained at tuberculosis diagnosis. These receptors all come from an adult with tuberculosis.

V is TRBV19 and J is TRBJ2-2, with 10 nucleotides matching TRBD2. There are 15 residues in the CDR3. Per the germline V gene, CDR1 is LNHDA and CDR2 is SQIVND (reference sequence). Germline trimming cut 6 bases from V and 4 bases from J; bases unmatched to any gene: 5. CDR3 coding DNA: TGTGCCAGTAGCCGAGCGGGGGGGAGCACCGGGGAGCTGTTTTTT. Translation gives CASSRAGGSTGELFF.

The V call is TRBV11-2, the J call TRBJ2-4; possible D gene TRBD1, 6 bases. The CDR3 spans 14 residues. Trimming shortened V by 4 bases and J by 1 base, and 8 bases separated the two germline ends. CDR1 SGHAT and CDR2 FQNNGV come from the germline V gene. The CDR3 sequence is CASSSQGAKNIQYF. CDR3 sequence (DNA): TGTGCCAGCAGCTCTCAGGGGGCCAAAAACATTCAGTACTTC.

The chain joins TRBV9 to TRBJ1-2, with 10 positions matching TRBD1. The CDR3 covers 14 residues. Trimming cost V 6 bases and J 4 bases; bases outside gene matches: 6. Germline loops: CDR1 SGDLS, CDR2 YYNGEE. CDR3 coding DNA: TGTGCCAGCACAAGACAGGGGGCCGCCTATGGCTACACCTTC. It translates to CASTRQGAAYGYTF.

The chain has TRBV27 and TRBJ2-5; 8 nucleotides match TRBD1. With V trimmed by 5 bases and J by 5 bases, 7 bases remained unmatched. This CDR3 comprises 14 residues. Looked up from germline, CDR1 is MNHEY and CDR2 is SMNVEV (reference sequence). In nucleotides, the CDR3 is TGTGCCAGCAGTCGACAGGGGCGCGGGGAGACCCAGTACTTC. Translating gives CASSRQGRGETQYF.

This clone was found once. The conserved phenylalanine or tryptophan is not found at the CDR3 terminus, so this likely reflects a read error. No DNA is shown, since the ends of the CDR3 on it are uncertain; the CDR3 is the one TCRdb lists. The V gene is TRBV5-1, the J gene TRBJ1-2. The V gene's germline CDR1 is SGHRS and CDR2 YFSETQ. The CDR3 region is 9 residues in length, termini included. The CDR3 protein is CASRVGGTD.

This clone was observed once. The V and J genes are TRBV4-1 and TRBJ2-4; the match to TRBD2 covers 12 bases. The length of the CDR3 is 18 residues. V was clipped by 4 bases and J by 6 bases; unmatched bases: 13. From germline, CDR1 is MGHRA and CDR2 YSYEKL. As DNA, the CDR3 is TGCGCCAGCAGCCTCTCTAGCGGGGGGGCCGGGGGTGGAAACATTCAGTACTTC. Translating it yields CASSLSSGGAGGGNIQYF.

The CDR3 reads CARSLVGGESNQPQHF. The CDR3 bases are TGTGCCAGAAGCTTGGTGGGAGGGGAGAGCAATCAGCCCCAGCATTTT. V and J are TRBV5-3 and TRBJ1-5, with a possible D match to TRBD1 (5 bases). TRBV5-3 is known as an ORF, though its function is uncertain. The CDR3 spans 16 residues. V dropped 0 bases and J dropped 1 base, with 11 bases sitting between them.

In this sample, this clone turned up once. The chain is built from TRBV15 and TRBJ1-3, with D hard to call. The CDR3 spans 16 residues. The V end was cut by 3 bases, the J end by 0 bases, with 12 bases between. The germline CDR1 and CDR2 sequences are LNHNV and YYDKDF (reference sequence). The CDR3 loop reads CATSRDRTGSGNTIYF. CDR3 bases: TGTGCCACCAGCAGGGACCGGACTGGCTCTGGAAACACCATATATTTT.

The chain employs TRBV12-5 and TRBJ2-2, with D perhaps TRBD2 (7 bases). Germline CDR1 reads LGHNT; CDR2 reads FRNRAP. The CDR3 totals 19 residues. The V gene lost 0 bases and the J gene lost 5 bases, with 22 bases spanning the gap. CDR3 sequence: CASGLVPSGAGTITGELFF. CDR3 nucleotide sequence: TGTGCTAGTGGTTTGGTACCATCGGGGGCGGGGACTATTACCGGGGAGCTGTTTTTT.

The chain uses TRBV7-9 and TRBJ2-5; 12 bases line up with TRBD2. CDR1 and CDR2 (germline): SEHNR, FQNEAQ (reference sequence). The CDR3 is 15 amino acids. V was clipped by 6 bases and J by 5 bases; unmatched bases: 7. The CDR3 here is CASRPLTSGSETQYF. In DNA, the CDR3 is TGTGCCAGCAGGCCCCTGACTAGCGGGAGCGAGACCCAGTACTTC.

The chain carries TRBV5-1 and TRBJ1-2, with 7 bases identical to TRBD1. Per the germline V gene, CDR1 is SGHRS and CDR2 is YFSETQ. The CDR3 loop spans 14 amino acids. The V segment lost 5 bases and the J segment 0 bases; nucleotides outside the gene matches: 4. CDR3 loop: CASRQGTANYGYTF. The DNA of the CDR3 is TGCGCCAGCAGACAAGGGACAGCTAACTATGGCTACACCTTC.

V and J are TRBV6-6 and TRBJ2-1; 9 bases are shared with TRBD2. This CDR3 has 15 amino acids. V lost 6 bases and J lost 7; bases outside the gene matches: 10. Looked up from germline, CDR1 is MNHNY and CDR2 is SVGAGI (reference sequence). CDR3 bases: TGTGCCAGCAGCCCAGCGGGGGGATCTGTGAATGAGCAGTTCTTC. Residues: CASSPAGGSVNEQFF.

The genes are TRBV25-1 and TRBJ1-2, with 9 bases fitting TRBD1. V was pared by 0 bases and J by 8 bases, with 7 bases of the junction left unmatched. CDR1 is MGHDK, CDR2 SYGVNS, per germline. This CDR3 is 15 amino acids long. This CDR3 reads CASSEYPDRGYGYTF. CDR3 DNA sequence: TGTGCCAGCAGTGAATATCCGGACAGGGGATACGGCTACACCTTC.

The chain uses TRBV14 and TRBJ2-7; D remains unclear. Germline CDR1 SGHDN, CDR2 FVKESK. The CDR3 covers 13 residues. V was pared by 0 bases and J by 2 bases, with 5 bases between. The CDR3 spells CASSQEAAYEQYF. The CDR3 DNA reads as TGTGCCAGCAGCCAAGAGGCCGCCTACGAGCAGTACTTC.

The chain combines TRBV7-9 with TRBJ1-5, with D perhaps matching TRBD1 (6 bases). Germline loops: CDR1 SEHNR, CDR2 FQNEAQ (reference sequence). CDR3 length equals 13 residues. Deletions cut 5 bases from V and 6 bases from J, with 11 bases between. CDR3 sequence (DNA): TGTGCCAGCAGCCTAAACAGGGTTCAGCCCCAGCATTTT. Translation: CASSLNRVQPQHF.

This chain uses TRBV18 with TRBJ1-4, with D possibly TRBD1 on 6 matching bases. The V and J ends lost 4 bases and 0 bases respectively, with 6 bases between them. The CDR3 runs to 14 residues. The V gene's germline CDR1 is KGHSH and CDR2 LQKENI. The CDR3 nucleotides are TGTGCCAGCTCACAGGGGGCAACTAATGAAAAACTGTTTTTT. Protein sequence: CASSQGATNEKLFF.

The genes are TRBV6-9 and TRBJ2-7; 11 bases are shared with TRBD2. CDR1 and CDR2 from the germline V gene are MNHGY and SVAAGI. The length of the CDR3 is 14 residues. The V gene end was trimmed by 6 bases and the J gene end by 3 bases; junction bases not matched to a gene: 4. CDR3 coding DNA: TGTGCCAGCAGGGGGGGACTAGCGGTCTACGAGCAGTACTTC. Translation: CASRGGLAVYEQYF.

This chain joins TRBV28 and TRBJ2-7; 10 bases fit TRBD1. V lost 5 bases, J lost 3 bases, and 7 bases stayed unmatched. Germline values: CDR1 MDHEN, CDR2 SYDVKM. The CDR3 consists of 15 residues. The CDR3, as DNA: TGTGCCAGCAGTCCCCGCCGGGACAGGGGCTACGAGCAGTACTTC. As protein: CASSPRRDRGYEQYF.

Written as DNA, the CDR3 is TGCGCCAGCAGCCGAGAGGGGAGCGGCACTGAAGCTTTCTTT. It encodes CASSREGSGTEAFF. The chain has TRBV4-1 and TRBJ1-1; D is possibly TRBD1 (5 bases). Per the germline V gene, CDR1 is MGHRA and CDR2 is YSYEKL. Trimming removed 4 bases at V and 4 bases at J, with 13 bases between. The CDR3 is 14 residues long.

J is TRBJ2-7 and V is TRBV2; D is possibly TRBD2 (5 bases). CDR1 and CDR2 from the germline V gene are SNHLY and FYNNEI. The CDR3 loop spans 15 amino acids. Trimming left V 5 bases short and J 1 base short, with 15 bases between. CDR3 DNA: TGTGCCAGCAGTCACCCCGGGATGGGTTCCTACGAGCAGTACTTC. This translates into CASSHPGMGSYEQYF.

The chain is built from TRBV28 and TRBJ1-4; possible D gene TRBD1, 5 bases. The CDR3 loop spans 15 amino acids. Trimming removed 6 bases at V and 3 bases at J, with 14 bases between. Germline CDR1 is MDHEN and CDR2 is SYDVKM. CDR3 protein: CASRNQGEANEKLFF. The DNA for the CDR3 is TGTGCCAGCAGGAACCAGGGTGAAGCTAATGAAAAACTGTTTTTT.

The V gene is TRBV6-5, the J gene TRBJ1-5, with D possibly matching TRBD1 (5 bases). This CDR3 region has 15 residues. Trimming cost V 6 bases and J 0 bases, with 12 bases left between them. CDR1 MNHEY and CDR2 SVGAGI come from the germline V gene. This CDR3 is CASRIREYSNQPQHF. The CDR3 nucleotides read TGTGCCAGCAGGATCAGGGAATATAGCAATCAGCCCCAGCATTTT.

In DNA, the CDR3 is TGTGCCAGCAGTAAACAGGGGGCTGAAAAACTGTTTTTT. This codes for CASSKQGAEKLFF. The chain links TRBV6-1 to TRBJ1-4; TRBD1 agrees at 9 bases. Trimming removed 5 bases from V and 7 bases from J; junction bases left unmatched: 2. The CDR3 length is 13 residues. Germline loops: CDR1 MNHNS, CDR2 SASEGT.

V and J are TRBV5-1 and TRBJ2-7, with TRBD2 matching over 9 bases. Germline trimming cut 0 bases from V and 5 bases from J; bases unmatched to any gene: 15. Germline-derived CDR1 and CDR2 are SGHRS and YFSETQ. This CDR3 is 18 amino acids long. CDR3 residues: CASSLGERVAGVEDEQYF. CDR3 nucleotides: TGCGCCAGCAGCTTGGGGGAGAGGGTAGCGGGAGTGGAGGACGAGCAGTACTTC. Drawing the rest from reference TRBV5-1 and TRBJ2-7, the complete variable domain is KAGVTQTPRYLIKTRGQQVTLSCSPISGHRSVSWYQQTPGQGLQFLFEYFSETQRNKGNFPGRFSGRQFSNSRSEMNVSTLELGDSALYLCASSLGERVAGVEDEQYFGPGTRLTVT.

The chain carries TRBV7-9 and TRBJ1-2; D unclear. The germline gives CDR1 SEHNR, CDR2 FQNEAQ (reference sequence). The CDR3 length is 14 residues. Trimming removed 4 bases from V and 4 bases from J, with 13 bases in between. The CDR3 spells CASSSNALTYGYTF. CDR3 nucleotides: TGTGCCAGCAGCTCAAATGCGCTAACCTATGGCTACACCTTC.

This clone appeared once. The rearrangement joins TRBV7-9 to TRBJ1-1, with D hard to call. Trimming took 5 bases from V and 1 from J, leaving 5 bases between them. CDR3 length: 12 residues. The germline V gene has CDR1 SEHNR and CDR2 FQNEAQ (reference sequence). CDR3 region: CASSARNTEAFF. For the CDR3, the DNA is TGTGCCAGCAGCGCCAGGAACACTGAAGCTTTCTTT.

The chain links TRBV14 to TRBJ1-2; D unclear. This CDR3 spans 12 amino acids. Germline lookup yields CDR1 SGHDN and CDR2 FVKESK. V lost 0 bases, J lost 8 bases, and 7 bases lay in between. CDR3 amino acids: CASSQESGGYTF. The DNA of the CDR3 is TGTGCCAGCAGCCAAGAATCGGGGGGCTACACCTTC.

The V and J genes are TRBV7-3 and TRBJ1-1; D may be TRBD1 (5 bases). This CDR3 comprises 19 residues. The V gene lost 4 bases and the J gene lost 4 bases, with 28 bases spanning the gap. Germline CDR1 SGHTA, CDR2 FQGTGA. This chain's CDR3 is CASSSYSYPGLTRSTEAFF. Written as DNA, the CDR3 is TGTGCCAGCAGCTCTTACTCATATCCGGGACTAACCCGGAGCACTGAAGCTTTCTTT.

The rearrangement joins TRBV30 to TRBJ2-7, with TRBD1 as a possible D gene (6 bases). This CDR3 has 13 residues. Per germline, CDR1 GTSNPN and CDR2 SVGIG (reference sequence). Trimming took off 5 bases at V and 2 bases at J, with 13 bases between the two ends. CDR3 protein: CAWGPRDTYEQYF. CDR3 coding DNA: TGTGCCTGGGGCCCCCGGGACACCTACGAGCAGTACTTC.